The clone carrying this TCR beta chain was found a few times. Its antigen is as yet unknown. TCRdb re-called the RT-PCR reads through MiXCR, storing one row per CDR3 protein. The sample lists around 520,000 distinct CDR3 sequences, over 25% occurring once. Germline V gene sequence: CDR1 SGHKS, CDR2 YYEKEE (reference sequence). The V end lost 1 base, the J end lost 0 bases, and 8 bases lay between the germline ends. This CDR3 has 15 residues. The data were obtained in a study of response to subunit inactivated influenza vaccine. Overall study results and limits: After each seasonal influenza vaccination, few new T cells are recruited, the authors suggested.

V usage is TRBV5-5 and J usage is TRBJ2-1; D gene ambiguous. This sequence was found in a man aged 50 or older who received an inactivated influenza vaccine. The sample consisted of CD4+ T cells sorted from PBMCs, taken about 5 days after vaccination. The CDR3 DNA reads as TGTGCCAGCAGCTTGCGCCTTGACTCCTACAATGAGCAGTTCTTC. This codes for CASSLRLDSYNEQFF.